The rows below give T cell receptor beta chains drawn from one sample of a study of T-cell reconstitution after alpha-beta-depleted transplantation in children. A single record per CDR3 protein comes from TCRdb applying MiXCR to the PCR reads. The repertoire includes hundreds of thousands of distinct CDR3 sequences, less than 35% of them detected once, and more than 2% sits in the top ten. Specimen: PBMCs from the stem cell graft donor, collected from the stem cell graft. Receptors originate from a human donor who donated a stem cell graft to a child with aplastic anemia. Both conserved end residues are part of each CDR3. The D gene is left open where the match is weak. Size tells how often a clone was seen (once, few, many) or the class of an expanded clone, and some rows leave it out.

clone_size	v_call	j_call	d_call	cdr3_aa	cdr3_nt
few	TRBV4-3	TRBJ2-3	TRBD2	CASSQDSGRASDTQYF	TGCGCCAGCAGCCAAGATAGCGGGAGGGCCTCTGATACGCAGTATTTT
.	TRBV29-1	TRBJ1-1	TRBD1	CSVEVLGQANTEAFF	TGCAGCGTTGAAGTCTTAGGACAGGCAAACACTGAAGCTTTCTTT
.	TRBV5-8	TRBJ1-5	TRBD1	CASSFRGQGSNQPQHF	TGTGCCAGCAGCTTTCGGGGACAGGGAAGTAATCAGCCCCAGCATTTT
.	TRBV20-1	TRBJ2-1	.	CSARGVKRDVQGDDEQFF	TGCAGTGCCAGAGGGGTTAAGCGGGACGTCCAGGGGGATGATGAGCAGTTCTTC
few	TRBV4-2	TRBJ1-3	.	CASSQNRDLSGNTIYF	TGTGCCAGCAGCCAAAACAGGGACCTCTCTGGAAACACCATATATTTT
.	TRBV5-8	TRBJ1-3	.	CASSLSGGNSGNTIYF	TGTGCCAGCAGCTTGTCGGGCGGAAACTCTGGAAACACCATATATTTT
few	TRBV18	TRBJ2-1	TRBD2	CASSPLQAVAGDNEQFF	TGTGCCAGCTCACCACTACAGGCGGTAGCGGGAGATAATGAGCAGTTCTTC
few	TRBV20-1	TRBJ2-3	.	CSARGGSRSTDTQYF	TGCAGTGCTAGAGGCGGATCTCGGAGCACAGATACGCAGTATTTT
.	TRBV28	TRBJ2-1	TRBD1	CASSLYRGDEQFF	TGTGCCAGCAGTTTATACAGGGGGGATGAGCAGTTCTTC
.	TRBV21-1	TRBJ2-7	.	CASSKCRWVSYEQYF	TGTGCCAGCAGCAAATGTAGGTGGGTCTCCTACGAGCAGTACTTC
.	TRBV20-1	TRBJ2-1	TRBD2	CSARELTSGLTYNEQFF	TGCAGTGCTAGAGAACTGACTAGCGGGCTCACCTACAATGAGCAGTTCTTC
many	TRBV12-3/TRBV12-4	TRBJ2-4	.	CASSSSEADIQYF	TGTGCCAGCAGCTCAAGTGAGGCTGACATTCAGTACTTC
few	TRBV9	TRBJ2-1	.	CASSVAPSNEQFF	TGTGCCAGCAGCGTAGCTCCGAGCAATGAGCAGTTCTTC
.	TRBV28	TRBJ2-7	.	CASTPLSWPSLGEQYF	TGTGCCAGCACCCCCTTATCTTGGCCTTCACTAGGCGAGCAGTACTTC
.	TRBV6-2/TRBV6-3	TRBJ2-7	.	CASSLMSGEYEQYF	TGTGCCAGCAGTCTGATGTCCGGAGAATACGAGCAGTACTTC
.	TRBV12-3/TRBV12-4	TRBJ1-4	.	CASSYRGKEKLFF	TGTGCCAGCAGTTACCGGGGCAAGGAAAAACTGTTTTTT
few	TRBV5-1	TRBJ2-1	TRBD1	CASYERQGGQFF	TGCGCCAGTTACGAACGACAGGGCGGGCAGTTCTTC
.	TRBV6-5	TRBJ2-3	TRBD1	CASSYRDRGFTDTQYF	TGTGCCAGCAGTTATAGGGACAGGGGATTCACAGATACGCAGTATTTT
.	TRBV29-1	TRBJ2-7	.	CSGVGMGNEQYF	TGCAGTGGGGTAGGGATGGGTAACGAGCAGTACTTC
.	TRBV20-1	TRBJ2-3	TRBD2	CSASAGDFTDTQYF	TGCAGTGCGAGTGCGGGGGACTTCACAGATACGCAGTATTTT
few	TRBV12-3/TRBV12-4	TRBJ1-5	.	CASSSGAGWSQPQHF	TGTGCCAGCAGCTCTGGGGCAGGGTGGAGTCAGCCCCAGCATTTT
.	TRBV18	TRBJ1-1	.	CASSQRESNTEAFF	TGTGCCAGCTCACAACGGGAGTCGAACACTGAAGCTTTCTTT
few	TRBV29-1	TRBJ2-7	.	CSVVGGVLYEQYF	TGCAGCGTTGTAGGAGGGGTCCTCTACGAGCAGTACTTC
few	TRBV7-3	TRBJ2-3	.	CASSLYQDTDTQYF	TGTGCCAGCAGCTTATACCAGGACACAGATACGCAGTATTTT
.	TRBV10-3	TRBJ2-1	.	CAIRFTGSYNEQFF	TGTGCCATCCGTTTCACAGGGTCCTACAATGAGCAGTTCTTC
.	TRBV9	TRBJ2-3	TRBD2	CASSVAGGVRTDTQYF	TGTGCCAGCAGCGTAGCGGGGGGAGTTCGCACAGATACGCAGTATTTT
.	TRBV4-2	TRBJ1-1	.	CASSHKISDTEAFF	TGTGCCAGCAGCCACAAGATTTCGGACACTGAAGCTTTCTTT
few	TRBV6-1	TRBJ1-2	.	CASKMGPPYYGYTF	TGTGCCAGCAAGATGGGACCGCCTTATTATGGCTACACCTTC
.	TRBV11-2	TRBJ2-3	.	CASSLDVWTDTQYF	TGTGCCAGCAGCTTAGATGTTTGGACAGATACGCAGTATTTT
few	TRBV18	TRBJ2-2	TRBD1	CASSPYIDRDANTGELFF	TGTGCCAGCTCACCATACATCGACAGGGATGCGAACACCGGGGAGCTGTTTTTT
few	TRBV6-2/TRBV6-3	TRBJ2-3	.	CASSYIELSADTQYF	TGTGCCAGCAGTTATATCGAATTATCGGCAGATACGCAGTATTTT
.	TRBV20-1	TRBJ2-7	.	CSARVGGGYEQYF	TGCAGTGCTAGGGTGGGAGGCGGGTACGAGCAGTACTTC
few	TRBV12-3/TRBV12-4	TRBJ2-3	.	CASSFAGPPDTQYF	TGTGCCAGCAGTTTTGCAGGACCCCCAGATACGCAGTATTTT
few	TRBV20-1	TRBJ2-1	TRBD2	CSARDISGSHNEQFF	TGCAGTGCTAGAGATATTAGCGGGAGCCACAATGAGCAGTTCTTC
many	TRBV5-1	TRBJ2-7	TRBD2	CASSFSGSSYEQYF	TGCGCCAGCAGCTTTAGCGGGAGTTCTTACGAGCAGTACTTC
.	TRBV5-1	TRBJ1-1	TRBD1	CASRDQGVDTEAFF	TGCGCCAGCAGAGATCAGGGGGTGGACACTGAAGCTTTCTTT
few	TRBV6-2/TRBV6-3	TRBJ2-3	.	CASTTYAGNTDTQYF	TGTGCCAGCACCACCTATGCCGGCAACACAGATACGCAGTATTTT
few	TRBV10-2	TRBJ2-2	TRBD1	CASDGQGVNTGELFF	TGCGCCTCCGACGGACAGGGGGTGAACACCGGGGAGCTGTTTTTT
few	TRBV12-3/TRBV12-4	TRBJ1-5	TRBD1	CASSLGPDRVEPQHF	TGTGCCAGCAGTTTGGGTCCGGACAGGGTAGAGCCCCAGCATTTT
.	TRBV7-9	TRBJ2-2	.	CASSLARGTGELFF	TGTGCCAGCAGCTTAGCGCGGGGAACCGGGGAGCTGTTTTTT
.	TRBV18	TRBJ1-2	.	CASSPERQAHVYGYTF	TGTGCCAGCTCACCAGAAAGACAGGCCCACGTCTATGGCTACACCTTC
.	TRBV19	TRBJ2-3	.	CASSIGSADTQYF	TGTGCCAGTAGTATTGGGTCCGCAGATACGCAGTATTTT
.	TRBV5-1	TRBJ2-7	TRBD2	CASSAREAGEQYF	TGCGCCAGCAGCGCCCGGGAGGCGGGAGAGCAGTACTTC
few	TRBV5-1	TRBJ1-1	TRBD1	CASSLVVLLGQGGTEAFF	TGCGCCAGCAGCTTGGTTGTTCTCCTGGGACAGGGGGGGACTGAAGCTTTCTTT